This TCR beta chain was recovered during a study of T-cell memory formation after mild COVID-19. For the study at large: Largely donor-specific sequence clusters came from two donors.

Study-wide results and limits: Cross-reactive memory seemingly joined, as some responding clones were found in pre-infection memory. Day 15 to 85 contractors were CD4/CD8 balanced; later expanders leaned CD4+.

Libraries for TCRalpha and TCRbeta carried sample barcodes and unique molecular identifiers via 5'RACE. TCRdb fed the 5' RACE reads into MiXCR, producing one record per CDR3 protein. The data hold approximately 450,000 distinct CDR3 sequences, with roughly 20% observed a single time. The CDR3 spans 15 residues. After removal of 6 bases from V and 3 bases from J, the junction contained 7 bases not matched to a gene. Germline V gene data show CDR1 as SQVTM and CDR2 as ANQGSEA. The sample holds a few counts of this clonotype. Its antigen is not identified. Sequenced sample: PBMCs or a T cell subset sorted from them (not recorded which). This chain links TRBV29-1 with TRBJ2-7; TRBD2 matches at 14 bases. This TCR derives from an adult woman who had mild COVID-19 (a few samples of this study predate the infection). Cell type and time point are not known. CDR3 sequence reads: CSVRGLAGGLYEQYF. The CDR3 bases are TGCAGCGTGCGAGGACTAGCGGGAGGCCTCTACGAGCAGTACTTC.